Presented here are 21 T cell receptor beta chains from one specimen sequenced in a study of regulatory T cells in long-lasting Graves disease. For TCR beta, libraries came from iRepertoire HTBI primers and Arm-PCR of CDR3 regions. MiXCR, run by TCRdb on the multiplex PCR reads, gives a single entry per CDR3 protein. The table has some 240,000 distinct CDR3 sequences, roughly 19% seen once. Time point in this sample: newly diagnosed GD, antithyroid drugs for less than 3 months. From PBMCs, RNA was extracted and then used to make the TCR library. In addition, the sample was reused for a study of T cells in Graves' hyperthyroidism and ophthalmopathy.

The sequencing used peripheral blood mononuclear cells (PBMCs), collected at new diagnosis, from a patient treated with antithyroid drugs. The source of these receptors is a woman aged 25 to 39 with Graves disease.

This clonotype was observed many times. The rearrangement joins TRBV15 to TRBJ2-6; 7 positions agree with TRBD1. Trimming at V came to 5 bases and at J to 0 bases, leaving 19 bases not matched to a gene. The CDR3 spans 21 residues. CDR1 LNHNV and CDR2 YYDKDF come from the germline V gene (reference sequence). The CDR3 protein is CATSPKLQGFLLGSGANVLTF. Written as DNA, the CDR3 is TGTGCCACCAGCCCTAAACTACAGGGGTTCCTGCTGGGCTCTGGGGCCAACGTCCTGACTTTC.

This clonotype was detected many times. Written as DNA, the CDR3 is TGTGCCAGCAGTGAATATGGGATCTGGGGAAACACCATATATTTT. This gives the protein CASSEYGIWGNTIYF. The chain joins TRBV25-1 to TRBJ1-3; D call uncertain. Germline loops: CDR1 MGHDK, CDR2 SYGVNS. V was pared by 0 bases and J by 4 bases, with 10 bases between. CDR3 size: 15 residues.

The DNA of the CDR3 is TGTGCCTGGAGTGTACTGGGAGCCGAGGGAGATACGCAGTATTTT. Translated, it gives CAWSVLGAEGDTQYF. This chain connects TRBV30 to TRBJ2-3, with D possibly being TRBD2 (5 bases). CDR3 length: 15 residues. Trimming took 0 bases from V and 5 from J, leaving 15 bases between them. CDR1 GTSNPN and CDR2 SVGIG come from the germline V gene (reference sequence).

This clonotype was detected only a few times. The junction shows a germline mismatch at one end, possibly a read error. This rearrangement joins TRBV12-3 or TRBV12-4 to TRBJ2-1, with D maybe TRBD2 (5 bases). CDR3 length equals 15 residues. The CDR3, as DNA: TGTGCCAGCAGACCCCCCTCCCCCCGAGGGAATGGGCAGTTCTTC. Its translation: CASRPPSPRGNGQFF.

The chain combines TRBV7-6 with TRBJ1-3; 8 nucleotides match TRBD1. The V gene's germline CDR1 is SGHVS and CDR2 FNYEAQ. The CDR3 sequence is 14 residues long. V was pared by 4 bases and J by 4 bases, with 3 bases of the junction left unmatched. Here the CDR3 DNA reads TGTGCCAGCAGCTCCGGGACAGGCGGAAACACCATATATTTT. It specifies CASSSGTGGNTIYF.

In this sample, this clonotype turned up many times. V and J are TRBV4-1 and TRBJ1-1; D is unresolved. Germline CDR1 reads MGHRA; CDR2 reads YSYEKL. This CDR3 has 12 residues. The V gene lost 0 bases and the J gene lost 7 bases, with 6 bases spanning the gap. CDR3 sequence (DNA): TGCGCCAGCAGCCAAGATTGGGTTGAAGCTTTCTTT. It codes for CASSQDWVEAFF.

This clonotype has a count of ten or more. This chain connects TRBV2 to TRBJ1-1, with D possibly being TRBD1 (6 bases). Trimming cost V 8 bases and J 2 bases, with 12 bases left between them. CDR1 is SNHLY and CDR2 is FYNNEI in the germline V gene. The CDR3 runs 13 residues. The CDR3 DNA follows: TGTGCCAGCGGGGGGGGCCCCAACACTGAAGCTTTCTTT. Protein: CASGGGPNTEAFF.

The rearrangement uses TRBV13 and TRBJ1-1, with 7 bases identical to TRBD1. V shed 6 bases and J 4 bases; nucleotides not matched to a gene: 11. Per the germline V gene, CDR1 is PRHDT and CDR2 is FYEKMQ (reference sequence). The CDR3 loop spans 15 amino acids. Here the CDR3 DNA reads TGTGCCAGCAGGTCGGAGGGGGCTCGTATCACTGAAGCTTTCTTT. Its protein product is CASRSEGARITEAFF.

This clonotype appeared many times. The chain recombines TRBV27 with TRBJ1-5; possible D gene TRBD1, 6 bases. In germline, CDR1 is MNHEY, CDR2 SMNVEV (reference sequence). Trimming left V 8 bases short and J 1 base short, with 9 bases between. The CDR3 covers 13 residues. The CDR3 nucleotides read TGTGCCAGCGCCAGGGGCAGCAATCAGCCCCAGCATTTT. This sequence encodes CASARGSNQPQHF.

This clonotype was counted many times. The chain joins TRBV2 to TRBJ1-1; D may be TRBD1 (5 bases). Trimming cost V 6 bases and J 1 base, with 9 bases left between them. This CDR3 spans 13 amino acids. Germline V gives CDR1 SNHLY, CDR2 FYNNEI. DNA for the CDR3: TGTGCCAGCAGGGGACCAAGGAACACTGAAGCTTTCTTT. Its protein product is CASRGPRNTEAFF.

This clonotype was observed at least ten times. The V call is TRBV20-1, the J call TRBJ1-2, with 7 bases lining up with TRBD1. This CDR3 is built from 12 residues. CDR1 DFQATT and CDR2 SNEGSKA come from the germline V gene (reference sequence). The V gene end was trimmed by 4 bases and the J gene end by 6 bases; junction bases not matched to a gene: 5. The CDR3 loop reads CSANRQGHGYTF. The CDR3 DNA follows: TGCAGTGCTAACCGACAGGGTCATGGCTACACCTTC.

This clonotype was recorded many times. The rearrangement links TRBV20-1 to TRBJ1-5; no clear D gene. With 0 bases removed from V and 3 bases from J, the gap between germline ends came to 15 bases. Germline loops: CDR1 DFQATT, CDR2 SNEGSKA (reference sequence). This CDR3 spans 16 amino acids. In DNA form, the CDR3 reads TGCAGTGCTAGAGACCAGGTTGATGGGGACAATCAGCCCCAGCATTTT. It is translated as CSARDQVDGDNQPQHF.

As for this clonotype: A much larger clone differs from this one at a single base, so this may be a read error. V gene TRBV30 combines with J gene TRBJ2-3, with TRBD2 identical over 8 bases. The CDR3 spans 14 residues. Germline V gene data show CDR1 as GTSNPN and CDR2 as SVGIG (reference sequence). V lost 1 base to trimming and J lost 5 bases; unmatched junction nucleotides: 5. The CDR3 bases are TGTGCCTGGAGTGGGACTAGCTGGGGAGATACGCAGTATTTT. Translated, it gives CAWSGTSWGDTQYF. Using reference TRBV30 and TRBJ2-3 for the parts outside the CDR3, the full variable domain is SQTIHQWPATLVQPVGSPLSLECTVEGTSNPNLYWYRQAAGRGLQLLFYSVGIGQISSEVPQNLSASRPQDRQFILSSKKLLLSDSGFYLCAWSGTSWGDTQYFGPGTRLTVL.

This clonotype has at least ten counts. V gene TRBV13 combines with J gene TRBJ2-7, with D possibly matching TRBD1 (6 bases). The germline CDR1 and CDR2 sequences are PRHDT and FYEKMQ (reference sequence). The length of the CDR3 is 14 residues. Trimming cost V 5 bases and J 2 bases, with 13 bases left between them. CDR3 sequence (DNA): TGTGCCAGCAGCACCCGGGACACACCCTACGAGCAGTACTTC. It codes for CASSTRDTPYEQYF.

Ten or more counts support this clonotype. This CDR3 reads CASSVGPGLAGEYQETQYF. The CDR3 DNA reads TGTGCCAGCAGTGTAGGTCCGGGACTAGCGGGCGAGTACCAAGAGACCCAGTACTTC. This sequence joins TRBV2 and TRBJ2-5; 12 positions agree with TRBD2. Germline trimming cut 4 bases from V and 0 bases from J; bases unmatched to any gene: 12. From germline, CDR1 is SNHLY and CDR2 FYNNEI. The CDR3 covers 19 residues.

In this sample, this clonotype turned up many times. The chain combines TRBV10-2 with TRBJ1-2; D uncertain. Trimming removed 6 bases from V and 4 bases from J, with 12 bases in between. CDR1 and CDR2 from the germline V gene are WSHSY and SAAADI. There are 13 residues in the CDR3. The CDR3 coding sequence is TGCGCCAGCAGCGATAATAGGTCCTATGGCTACACCTTC. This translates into CASSDNRSYGYTF.

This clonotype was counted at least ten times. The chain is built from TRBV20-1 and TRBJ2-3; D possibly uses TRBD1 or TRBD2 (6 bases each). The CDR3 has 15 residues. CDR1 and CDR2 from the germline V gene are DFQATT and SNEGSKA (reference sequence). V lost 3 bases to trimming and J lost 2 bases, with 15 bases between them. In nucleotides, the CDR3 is TGCAGTGCTAGTGGAGGGGGGCGACTCACAGATACGCAGTATTTT. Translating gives CSASGGGRLTDTQYF.

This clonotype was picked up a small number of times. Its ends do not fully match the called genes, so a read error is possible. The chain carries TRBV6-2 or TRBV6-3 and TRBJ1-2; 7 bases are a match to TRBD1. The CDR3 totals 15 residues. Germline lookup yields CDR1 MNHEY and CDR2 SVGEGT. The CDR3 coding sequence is TGTGCCAGCAGTAACTCTAGACAGGGTGGAAGTGGCTACACCTTC. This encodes CASSNSRQGGSGYTF.

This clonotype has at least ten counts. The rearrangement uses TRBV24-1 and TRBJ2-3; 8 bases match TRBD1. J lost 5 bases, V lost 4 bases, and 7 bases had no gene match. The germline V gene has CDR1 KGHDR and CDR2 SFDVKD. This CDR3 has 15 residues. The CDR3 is CATSDHRTGRDTQYF. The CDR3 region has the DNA TGTGCCACCAGTGACCATCGGACAGGGAGAGATACGCAGTATTTT.

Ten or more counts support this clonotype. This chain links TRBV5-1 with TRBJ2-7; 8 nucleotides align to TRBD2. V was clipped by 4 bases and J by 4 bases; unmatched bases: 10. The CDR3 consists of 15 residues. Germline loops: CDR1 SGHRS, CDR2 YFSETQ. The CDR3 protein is CASSPTEREKYEQYF. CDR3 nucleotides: TGCGCCAGCAGCCCAACCGAGCGGGAGAAATACGAGCAGTACTTC.

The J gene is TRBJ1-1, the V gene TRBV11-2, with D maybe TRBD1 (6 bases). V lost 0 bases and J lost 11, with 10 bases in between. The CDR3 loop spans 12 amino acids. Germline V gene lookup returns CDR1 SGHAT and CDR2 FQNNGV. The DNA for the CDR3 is TGTGCCAGCAGCTTAGACAGGGGTAGGGCTTTCTTT. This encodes CASSLDRGRAFF. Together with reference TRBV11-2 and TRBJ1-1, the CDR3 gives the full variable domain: EAGVAQSPRYKIIEKRQSVAFWCNPISGHATLYWYQQILGQGPKLLIQFQNNGVVDDSQLPKDRFSAERLKGVDSTLKIQPAKLEDSAVYLCASSLDRGRAFFGQGTRLTVV.